These 30 T cell receptor beta chains were sequenced from one sample in a study of regulatory T cells in long-lasting Graves disease. CDR3-region Arm-PCR and iRepertoire HTBI primers produced the TCR beta libraries. In TCRdb, the multiplex PCR reads were re-called with MiXCR into one record per CDR3 protein. This sample yields a few hundred thousand distinct CDR3 sequences, of which 20% to 25% are seen a single time; about 61% belongs to the top ten. The time point denotes: persistent/refractory GD, antithyroid drugs over 5 years with positive TRAb. The TCR library used RNA extracted from PBMCs. Material: peripheral blood mononuclear cells (PBMCs), obtained when the disease was refractory, from a patient treated with antithyroid drugs. The source is a female donor with Graves disease.

This clonotype occurred many times. The gene calls are TRBV28 and TRBJ1-6; D not resolved. Germline V gene data show CDR1 as MDHEN and CDR2 as SYDVKM. This CDR3 is 11 amino acids long. V was cut by 5 bases and J by 10 bases, with 6 bases left in between. The CDR3 nucleotides are TGTGCCAGCAGTGTAGAGTCACCCCTCCACTTT. It encodes CASSVESPLHF.

The V and J genes are TRBV18 and TRBJ2-1; D not certain. Trimming stripped 2 bases from V and 12 bases from J, with 11 bases between. This CDR3 is built from 12 residues. CDR1 is KGHSH, CDR2 LQKENI, per germline. The CDR3 DNA follows: TGTGCCAGCTCACCAGCGGTCAAGGGGCAGTTCTTC. Translating gives CASSPAVKGQFF. Combining the CDR3 with reference TRBV18 and TRBJ2-1 gives the whole variable domain NAGVMQNPRHLVRRRGQEARLRCSPMKGHSHVYWYRQLPEEGLKFMVYLQKENIIDESGMPKERFSAEFPKEGPSILRIQQVVRGDSAAYFCASSPAVKGQFFGPGTRLTVL.

The V and J genes are TRBV7-9 and TRBJ2-7; either TRBD1 or TRBD2 may fit D (5 bases each). V was cut by 4 bases and J by 2 bases, with 21 bases left in between. The length of the CDR3 is 17 residues. Germline V gene lookup returns CDR1 SEHNR and CDR2 FQNEAQ (reference sequence). The CDR3: CASSWGSPGPKAYEQYF. CDR3 nucleotides: TGTGCCAGCAGCTGGGGCTCTCCGGGACCCAAGGCCTACGAGCAGTACTTC.

In this sample, this clonotype turned up many times. The rearrangement uses TRBV6-1 and TRBJ2-5; 11 nucleotides agree with TRBD1. Germline CDR1 and CDR2: MNHNS and SASEGT. Losses at the gene ends were 6 bases for V and 6 bases for J; bases not matched to a gene: 9. The CDR3 has 15 amino acids. CDR3 nucleotides: TGTGCCAGCAGCAGGACAGGGGGCAATGGACAGACCCAGTACTTC. Its translation is CASSRTGGNGQTQYF.

Turning to this clonotype: Being one base from a much bigger clone, this may be a read error. The chain employs TRBV6-1 and TRBJ1-2, with D uncertain. Germline V gene sequence: CDR1 MNHNS, CDR2 SASEGT. The CDR3 is 14 amino acids. CDR3 in DNA: TGTGCCGGCAGCTGGAAAGGGAGTAGCTATGGCTACACCTTC. Protein: CAGSWKGSSYGYTF.

The rearrangement joins TRBV12-5 to TRBJ2-2, with TRBD1 matching 8 bases. Germline loops: CDR1 LGHNT, CDR2 FRNRAP. Trimming removed 6 bases from V and 4 bases from J; junction bases left unmatched: 7. This CDR3 has 15 amino acids. The CDR3 spells CASGLDRVSTGELFF. CDR3 sequence (DNA): TGTGCTAGTGGCCTGGACAGGGTATCCACCGGGGAGCTGTTTTTT.

Note on this clonotype: A much larger clone differs by one base, so this may be a read error. This sequence joins TRBV6-2 or TRBV6-3 and TRBJ2-5; no reliable D call. Germline lookup yields CDR1 MNHEY and CDR2 SVGEGT. The CDR3 runs to 13 residues. The CDR3 coding sequence is TGTGCCAGCAGTCCTCCCCCCAAAGAGGCCCAGTACTTC. Translation gives CASSPPPKEAQYF.

This clonotype has a count of ten or more. The rearrangement joins TRBV2 to TRBJ2-5, with 14 bases lining up with TRBD2. This CDR3 has 16 amino acids. V shed 8 bases, J shed 4 bases, and the junction held 9 bases outside the gene matches. Germline loops: CDR1 SNHLY, CDR2 FYNNEI. CDR3 loop: CASATGLAGEGETQYF. CDR3 DNA: TGTGCCAGCGCGACGGGACTAGCGGGAGAGGGAGAGACCCAGTACTTC.

Ten or more counts support this clonotype. V is TRBV29-1 and J is TRBJ2-5; D not resolved. V dropped 3 bases and J dropped 5 bases, with 7 bases sitting between them. The CDR3 spans 11 residues. CDR1 is SQVTM and CDR2 is ANQGSEA in the germline V gene. The CDR3 DNA reads TGCAGCGTTGAGTTGAGGGAGACCCAGTACTTC. Encoded protein: CSVELRETQYF.

A remark on this clonotype: This may stem from a read error, because a much larger clone lies one nucleotide away. The CDR3: CANSELRGAYEQYF. In nucleotides, the CDR3 is TGTGCCAACAGTGAACTGCGGGGGGCCTACGAGCAGTACTTC. The chain combines TRBV6-2 or TRBV6-3 with TRBJ2-7, with TRBD2 matching over 8 bases. Germline loops: CDR1 MNHEY, CDR2 SVGEGT. The CDR3 is 14 residues long.

The chain recombines TRBV7-2 with TRBJ2-7; D is undetermined. CDR1 is SGHTA and CDR2 is FQGNSA in the germline V gene. This CDR3 is built from 12 residues. The V and J ends lost 0 bases and 7 bases respectively, with 7 bases between them. The CDR3 sequence: CASSLAYSEQYF. DNA of the CDR3: TGTGCCAGCAGCTTAGCATACAGTGAGCAGTACTTC.

V usage is TRBV15 and J usage is TRBJ2-2; 7 nucleotides align to TRBD1. Germline loops: CDR1 LNHNV, CDR2 YYDKDF (reference sequence). Trimming at V came to 1 base and at J to 5 bases, leaving 7 bases not matched to a gene. This CDR3 spans 16 amino acids. The CDR3 DNA is TGTGCCACCAGCAGAGTCCCCGCAGGGGGAACCGGGGAGCTGTTTTTT. Translated, it gives CATSRVPAGGTGELFF.

This clonotype was counted at least ten times. The rearrangement links TRBV3-1 to TRBJ2-7, with 7 bases lining up with TRBD2. Germline assignment: CDR1 LGHDT and CDR2 YNNKEL (reference sequence). CDR3 length: 14 residues. V shed 1 base and J 3 bases; nucleotides not matched to a gene: 3. The CDR3 loop reads CASSQVLADYEQYF. CDR3 coding DNA: TGTGCCAGCAGCCAAGTCCTAGCGGACTACGAGCAGTACTTC.

This clonotype has at least ten counts. This chain connects TRBV12-3 or TRBV12-4 to TRBJ1-1; D might be TRBD1 (6 bases). This CDR3 contains 13 residues. Trimming shortened V by 6 bases and J by 1 base, and 9 bases separated the two germline ends. The chain's CDR3 is CASRTRGNTEAFF. CDR3 coding DNA: TGTGCCAGCAGAACCAGGGGGAACACTGAAGCTTTCTTT.

The table lists this clonotype with many counts. The chain combines TRBV28 with TRBJ2-5; the match to TRBD1 covers 9 bases. After removal of 5 bases from V and 7 bases from J, the junction contained 11 bases not matched to a gene. This CDR3 is built from 15 residues. In germline, CDR1 is MDHEN, CDR2 SYDVKM. CDR3 protein: CASSPGQGGSGTQYF. The CDR3 DNA reads as TGTGCCAGCAGTCCGGGACAGGGTGGATCGGGGACCCAGTACTTC.

This clonotype has just a few counts. This chain uses TRBV6-1 with TRBJ2-7, with D possibly being TRBD1 (5 bases). V was shortened by 0 bases and J by 4 bases, with 13 bases between the two germline ends. The CDR3 runs 15 residues. Germline-derived CDR1 and CDR2 are MNHNS and SASEGT. CDR3 DNA: TGTGCCAGCAGTGAAGCGCTTCTTGACAGTTACGAGCAGTACTTC. It specifies CASSEALLDSYEQYF.

This clonotype came up many times. The V and J genes are TRBV2 and TRBJ2-3, with unresolved D. The CDR3 contains 14 residues. Per germline, CDR1 SNHLY and CDR2 FYNNEI. V was clipped by 2 bases and J by 1 base, with 7 bases between them. The DNA for the CDR3 is TGTGCCAGCAGTGAACAAGGCGGCACAGATACGCAGTATTTT. Encoded protein: CASSEQGGTDTQYF.

This clonotype appeared a few times. This chain joins TRBV15 and TRBJ2-2; 7 bases fit TRBD1. CDR3 length: 15 residues. Germline V gene sequence: CDR1 LNHNV, CDR2 YYDKDF (reference sequence). V lost 0 bases, J lost 7 bases, and 5 bases stayed unmatched. CDR3 DNA: TGTGCCACCAGCAGAGATACACAGGGGTTCGGGGAGCTGTTTTTT. It is translated as CATSRDTQGFGELFF.

This clonotype came up many times. DNA for the CDR3: TGTGCCAGCAGCCCCGGGACATTCTACGAGCAGTACTTC. Translated: CASSPGTFYEQYF. The chain links TRBV6-2 or TRBV6-3 to TRBJ2-7; TRBD1 might be the D (6 bases). V lost 6 bases and J lost 3, with 12 bases in between. The CDR3 totals 13 residues. Germline V gene data show CDR1 as MNHEY and CDR2 as SVGEGT.

The J gene is TRBJ1-1, the V gene TRBV5-6; TRBD1 aligns across 8 bases. The CDR3 has 18 residues. Looked up from germline, CDR1 is SGHDT and CDR2 is YYEEEE. With 1 base clipped from V and 0 bases from J, the junction kept 11 bases outside the gene matches. The CDR3 loop is CASSLYSGQADLNTEAFF. Here the CDR3 DNA reads TGTGCCAGCAGCTTGTACTCGGGACAGGCTGACTTGAACACTGAAGCTTTCTTT.

The V call is TRBV7-2, the J call TRBJ2-1, with D possibly TRBD1 on 5 matching bases. Germline CDR1 is SGHTA and CDR2 is FQGNSA. The CDR3 is made up of 15 amino acids. Trimming took off 3 bases at V and 4 bases at J, with 13 bases between the two ends. The CDR3 loop reads CASSLGRSPYNEQFF. The CDR3 region has the DNA TGTGCCAGCAGCTTGGGGCGGAGTCCTTACAATGAGCAGTTCTTC. Supplemented by reference TRBV7-2 and TRBJ2-1, the full variable domain reads GAGVSQSPSNKVTEKGKDVELRCDPISGHTALYWYRQSLGQGLEFLIYFQGNSAPDKSGLPSDRFSAERTGGSVSTLTIQRTQQEDSAVYLCASSLGRSPYNEQFFGPGTRLTVL.

As concerns this clonotype: This clone may be a read error of a much larger clone one base away. The genes are TRBV6-2 or TRBV6-3 and TRBJ2-7; 7 nucleotides agree with TRBD2. The length of the CDR3 is 14 residues. Germline V CDR1 and CDR2: MNHEY, SVGEGT. CDR3: CASSSSGATYEQCF. The CDR3 region has the DNA TGTGCCAGCAGTTCCAGCGGGGCAACCTACGAGCAGTGCTTC.

The chain links TRBV29-1 to TRBJ2-3; 8 bases are shared with TRBD2. CDR1 and CDR2 from the germline V gene are SQVTM and ANQGSEA. Losses at the gene ends were 7 bases for V and 0 bases for J; bases not matched to a gene: 6. The CDR3 has 14 amino acids. CDR3 sequence (DNA): TGCAGCGCCGTACTAGCGGCTAGCACAGATACGCAGTATTTT. This translates into CSAVLAASTDTQYF.

In its sample, this clonotype was seen many times. This rearrangement joins TRBV3-1 to TRBJ2-5, with 10 nucleotides matching TRBD2. Per germline, CDR1 LGHDT and CDR2 YNNKEL (reference sequence). V was pared by 0 bases and J by 3 bases, with 7 bases of the junction left unmatched. The CDR3 runs 17 residues. The DNA of the CDR3 is TGTGCCAGCAGCCAAGATTTGCTAGCGGGAGCGGAAGAGACCCAGTACTTC. It codes for CASSQDLLAGAEETQYF.

This clonotype was picked up many times. This chain connects TRBV7-2 to TRBJ2-7; maybe TRBD2 (5 bases). V lost 5 bases and J 2 bases, leaving 16 bases between the germline ends. Germline assignment: CDR1 SGHTA and CDR2 FQGNSA. The CDR3 is 15 amino acids. CDR3 loop: CASSPNRGSAYEQYF. CDR3 coding DNA: TGTGCCAGCAGCCCAAATCGGGGTAGCGCCTACGAGCAGTACTTC.

This clonotype was seen repeatedly, ten times or more. This chain links TRBV28 with TRBJ2-7, with D possibly TRBD2 on 6 matching bases. The CDR3 is made up of 13 amino acids. V was pared by 8 bases and J by 1 base, with 12 bases between. Germline values: CDR1 MDHEN, CDR2 SYDVKM. The CDR3 region has the DNA TGTGCCAGCCGATTGGAGGGTTCCTACGAGCAGTACTTC. Amino acid sequence: CASRLEGSYEQYF.

This clonotype was counted many times. The chain uses TRBV6-2 or TRBV6-3 and TRBJ1-2; D may be TRBD1 (6 bases). The CDR3 has 13 amino acids. Germline V lookup: CDR1 MNHEY, CDR2 SVGEGT. Between the trimmed V and J ends, which lost 4 bases and 7 bases, there was a span of 13 bases. The CDR3 here is CASSWGGGAGYTF. In nucleotides, the CDR3 is TGTGCCAGCAGTTGGGGCGGGGGCGCTGGCTACACCTTC.

This clonotype was detected ten times or more. J is TRBJ1-6 and V is TRBV27, with unresolved D. V was pared by 6 bases and J by 6 bases, with 12 bases between. CDR3 length: 14 amino acids. Per germline, CDR1 MNHEY and CDR2 SMNVEV (reference sequence). The CDR3 here is CASRWSSPNSPLHF. The CDR3 DNA reads TGTGCCAGCAGATGGTCGAGTCCTAATTCACCCCTCCACTTT.

This clonotype was recorded a few times. The chain employs TRBV7-8 and TRBJ2-7, with 7 bases aligning to TRBD2. The CDR3 runs to 14 residues. V lost 5 bases and J lost 5; bases outside the gene matches: 9. Germline CDR1 reads SGHVS; CDR2 reads FQNEAQ. The CDR3: CASSVASGHDEQYF. DNA of the CDR3: TGTGCCAGCAGCGTGGCTAGCGGACACGACGAGCAGTACTTC. Full variable domain (remainder filled in from reference TRBV7-8 and TRBJ2-7): GAGVSQSPRYKVAKRGQDVALRCDPISGHVSLFWYQQALGQGPEFLTYFQNEAQLDKSGLPSDRFFAERPEGSVSTLKIQRTQQEDSAVYLCASSVASGHDEQYFGPGTRLTVT.

The chain joins TRBV9 to TRBJ1-1; D is possibly TRBD1 (5 bases). CDR3 length: 14 residues. Germline V lookup: CDR1 SGDLS, CDR2 YYNGEE. With 4 bases removed from V and 5 bases from J, the gap between germline ends came to 15 bases. CDR3 nucleotide sequence: TGTGCCAGCAGCCCCAGGGAAAGGAGAACTGAAGCTTTCTTT. The encoded protein is CASSPRERRTEAFF.